Below are 25 T cell receptor beta chains sequenced from a single sample in a study of blood T cell repertoires in COVID-19. The protocol was immunoSEQ multiplex PCR, while the TCRdb copy is restricted to in-frame clones and leaves out a portion. In the table there are about 100,000 clones, approximately 85% of which are singletons. Input material: peripheral blood. The receptor set was obtained from a human donor in a cohort sampled during active COVID-19.

The rearrangement links TRBV5-1 to TRBJ2-3, with D possibly matching TRBD1 (5 bases). The CDR3 length is 14 residues. CDR1 SGHRS and CDR2 YFSETQ come from the germline V gene. V was clipped by 6 bases and J by 4 bases, with 15 bases between them. CDR3: CASTLWQGPDTQYF. CDR3 nucleotides: TGCGCCAGCACCCTTTGGCAGGGCCCAGATACGCAGTATTTT.

V gene TRBV4-2 combines with J gene TRBJ2-7, with 10 bases lining up with TRBD1. Germline CDR1 LGHNA, CDR2 YNFKEQ. The CDR3 loop spans 17 amino acids. V lost 5 bases to trimming and J lost 0 bases; unmatched junction nucleotides: 10. The CDR3 spells CASSTGTGVSGSYEQYF. The CDR3 DNA follows: TGTGCCAGCAGCACCGGGACAGGGGTGAGCGGCTCCTACGAGCAGTACTTC.

The V and J genes are TRBV12-3 or TRBV12-4 and TRBJ1-5; 8 nucleotides line up with TRBD1. The CDR3 is 13 amino acids. With V trimmed by 6 bases and J by 6 bases, 4 bases remained unmatched. The DNA of the CDR3 is TGTGCCAGCAGCCCTGACAGGGGTCAGCCCCAGCATTTT. Its protein is CASSPDRGQPQHF.

This clone was detected only once. The chain combines TRBV25-1 with TRBJ2-6; unclear D gene. Germline V gene data show CDR1 as MGHDK and CDR2 as SYGVNS. CDR3 length equals 16 residues. Trimming stripped 2 bases from V and 1 base from J, with 9 bases between. The CDR3 region is CASSEVSLSGANVLTF. In DNA, the CDR3 is TGTGCCAGCAGTGAAGTGTCTTTGTCTGGGGCCAACGTCCTGACTTTC.

This chain links TRBV19 with TRBJ2-1; 8 bases fit TRBD1. This CDR3 has 13 residues. Germline CDR1 reads LNHDA; CDR2 reads SQIVND (reference sequence). Trimming took 5 bases from V and 8 from J; bases not matched to a gene: 5. CDR3 amino acids: CASSGWTGYEQFF. In DNA, the CDR3 is TGTGCCAGTAGTGGCTGGACAGGGTATGAGCAGTTCTTC.

This CDR3 reads CASKGQNTGELFF. The CDR3 DNA follows: TGCGCCAGCAAGGGACAGAACACCGGGGAGCTGTTTTTT. The chain is built from TRBV10-2 and TRBJ2-2; TRBD1 is a possible D gene (6 bases). From germline, CDR1 is WSHSY and CDR2 SAAADI. The CDR3 length is 13 residues. V was cut by 7 bases and J by 1 base, with 7 bases left in between.

The gene calls are TRBV5-1 and TRBJ1-1, with 7 bases lining up with TRBD1. The CDR3 length is 13 residues. CDR1 and CDR2 from the germline V gene are SGHRS and YFSETQ. J was trimmed by 4 bases and V by 2 bases; bases with no gene match: 2. Here the CDR3 reads CASSFTGVTEAFF. CDR3 nucleotides: TGCGCCAGCAGCTTTACAGGGGTCACTGAAGCTTTCTTT.

The sample holds one count of this clone. This chain links TRBV27 with TRBJ2-2, with 7 bases identical to TRBD2. Germline V gives CDR1 MNHEY, CDR2 SMNVEV (reference sequence). The CDR3 extends over 17 amino acids. V lost 7 bases and J lost 4; bases outside the gene matches: 15. The CDR3, as DNA: TGTGCCAGCAATTCGATGCGGGGGACCCTATTCACCGGGGAGCTGTTTTTT. This gives the protein CASNSMRGTLFTGELFF.

The chain has TRBV5-8 and TRBJ1-1, with TRBD1 as a possible D gene (5 bases). Germline CDR1 SGHTS, CDR2 YDEGEE. The CDR3 spans 16 residues. The germline V and J ends were trimmed by 4 bases and 5 bases, with 21 bases remaining between them. The CDR3 DNA sequence: TGTGCCAGCAGCCTAAGACAGTCATCGTGGTGGACTGAAGCTTTCTTT. Residues: CASSLRQSSWWTEAFF.

This clone was detected only once. The rearrangement joins TRBV7-9 to TRBJ1-1; D may be TRBD1 (6 bases). CDR3 size: 13 residues. Trimming left V 5 bases short and J 4 bases short, with 11 bases between. The germline CDR1 and CDR2 sequences are SEHNR and FQNEAQ (reference sequence). The CDR3 DNA follows: TGTGCCAGCAGCGCCCAACAGGGCACTGAAGCTTTCTTT. Translation: CASSAQQGTEAFF. Based on the CDR3 plus reference TRBV7-9 and TRBJ1-1, the full variable domain is DTGVSQNPRHKITKRGQNVTFRCDPISEHNRLYWYRQTLGQGPEFLTYFQNEAQLEKSRLLSDRFSAERPKGSFSTLEIQRTEQGDSAMYLCASSAQQGTEAFFGQGTRLTVV.

This chain connects TRBV4-1 to TRBJ1-2; tentative D call: TRBD1 (6 bases). Trimming took off 4 bases at V and 4 bases at J, with 19 bases between the two ends. This CDR3 region has 16 residues. Germline V CDR1 and CDR2: MGHRA, YSYEKL. CDR3 DNA sequence: TGCGCCAGCAGCCGGGGGGGACACAGTCCTGGCTATGGCTACACCTTC. This gives the protein CASSRGGHSPGYGYTF.

This clone was recorded a few times. The sample contains more than one DNA sequence encoding this CDR3. The chain combines TRBV28 with TRBJ1-1; D gene ambiguous. Germline V gene lookup returns CDR1 MDHEN and CDR2 SYDVKM. This CDR3 comprises 13 residues. V lost 5 bases, J lost 1 base, and 8 bases lay in between. The CDR3 sequence: CASSLTGNTEAFF. CDR3 in DNA: TGTGCCAGCAGTCTGACGGGGAACACTGAAGCTTTCTTT.

This chain uses TRBV6-1 with TRBJ2-7, with D possibly TRBD1 on 6 matching bases. Between the trimmed V and J ends, which lost 2 bases and 6 bases, there was a span of 11 bases. The length of the CDR3 is 13 residues. From germline, CDR1 is MNHNS and CDR2 SASEGT. CDR3 sequence reads: CASSELRQAEQYF. CDR3 coding DNA: TGTGCCAGCAGTGAATTAAGACAGGCCGAGCAGTACTTC.

This clone was seen just once. The chain has TRBV3-1 (or the pseudogene TRBV3-2) and TRBJ2-3, with D tentatively TRBD2 (5 bases). The CDR3 loop spans 13 amino acids. The V gene lost 4 bases and the J gene lost 6 bases, with 11 bases spanning the gap. The germline V gene has CDR1 LGHDT and CDR2 YNNKEL (reference sequence). The CDR3 DNA is TGTGCCAGCAGCCTGAGGGAACTGGATACGCAGTATTTT. It codes for CASSLRELDTQYF.

The CDR3 nucleotides are TGTGCCAGCACCAACAACAGGGACAGCAATCAGCCCCAGCATTTT. Protein: CASTNNRDSNQPQHF. V and J are TRBV6-4 and TRBJ1-5, with D possibly TRBD1 on 6 matching bases. Per the germline V gene, CDR1 is MRHNA and CDR2 is SNTAGT. Deletions cut 7 bases from V and 1 base from J, with 14 bases between. The CDR3 length is 15 residues.

The chain joins TRBV6-6 to TRBJ2-1; 10 bases align to TRBD2. In germline, CDR1 is MNHNY, CDR2 SVGAGI (reference sequence). V lost 6 bases to trimming and J lost 8 bases; unmatched junction nucleotides: 25. This CDR3 is 20 amino acids long. The CDR3 region has the DNA TGTGCCAGCAGCCACCCCCTCCTAGCGGGAGTTTCCCGAACCCGGGATGAGCAGTTCTTC. Translated, it gives CASSHPLLAGVSRTRDEQFF.

The V and J genes are TRBV25-1 and TRBJ2-7; possibly TRBD2 for D (5 bases). V was cut by 3 bases and J by 3 bases, with 9 bases left in between. Germline CDR1 and CDR2: MGHDK and SYGVNS. The CDR3 consists of 13 residues. The CDR3 loop reads CASSDSGIYEQYF. The DNA for the CDR3 is TGTGCCAGCAGTGATTCCGGGATCTACGAGCAGTACTTC.

This chain connects TRBV5-1 to TRBJ1-2; no definite D call. The V and J ends lost 5 bases and 5 bases respectively, with 13 bases between them. Looked up from germline, CDR1 is SGHRS and CDR2 is YFSETQ. This CDR3 contains 13 residues. CDR3 amino acids: CASRPDPGYGYTF. CDR3 nucleotides: TGCGCCAGCAGACCAGACCCCGGGTATGGCTACACCTTC. Full variable domain (rest looked up from reference TRBV5-1 and TRBJ1-2): KAGVTQTPRYLIKTRGQQVTLSCSPISGHRSVSWYQQTPGQGLQFLFEYFSETQRNKGNFPGRFSGRQFSNSRSEMNVSTLELGDSALYLCASRPDPGYGYTFGSGTRLTVV.

The CDR3 nucleotides read TGCGCCAGCAGCTTGAAGACAGGGATCGATGGAGGGACCCAGTACTTC. Protein: CASSLKTGIDGGTQYF. This sequence joins TRBV5-1 and TRBJ2-5, with 7 bases identical to TRBD1. Per germline, CDR1 SGHRS and CDR2 YFSETQ. The CDR3 runs to 16 residues. The V and J ends lost 1 base and 7 bases, in that order; junction bases with no gene match: 13.

The genes are TRBV28 and TRBJ2-7; TRBD1 aligns across 9 bases. Trimming at V came to 4 bases and at J to 2 bases, leaving 6 bases not matched to a gene. The CDR3 has 15 residues. Per germline, CDR1 MDHEN and CDR2 SYDVKM. The chain's CDR3 is CASSSPGQGTYEQYF. Written as DNA, the CDR3 is TGTGCCAGCAGTTCACCGGGACAGGGTACCTACGAGCAGTACTTC.

This clone has only a few counts. The chain joins TRBV21-1 to TRBJ1-1; the table's D call TRBD1 went unverified against the DNA. TRBV21-1 constitutes a pseudogene. This CDR3 is built from 15 residues. DNA of the CDR3: TGTGCCAGCAGCAAGGGACAGGGAGTGAACACTGAAGCTTTCTTT. Protein product: CASSKGQGVNTEAFF.

The rearrangement uses TRBV28 and TRBJ2-3; 11 bases agree with TRBD2. Germline V gene lookup returns CDR1 MDHEN and CDR2 SYDVKM. V shed 1 base and J 8 bases; nucleotides not matched to a gene: 5. This CDR3 region has 15 residues. CDR3 nucleotides: TGTGCCAGCAGTTTATACGAGACTAGCGGGACTACGCAGTATTTT. Its translation is CASSLYETSGTTQYF.

The chain links TRBV9 to TRBJ1-1, with D uncertain. The CDR3 spans 12 residues. Germline-derived CDR1 and CDR2 are SGDLS and YYNGEE. The V and J ends lost 3 bases and 5 bases respectively, with 8 bases between them. CDR3 coding DNA: TGTGCCAGCAGCGCGTCGGGGACTGAAGCTTTCTTT. Its translation is CASSASGTEAFF.

The J gene is TRBJ2-3, the V gene TRBV2; TRBD2 might be the D (5 bases). CDR3 length equals 16 residues. Per germline, CDR1 SNHLY and CDR2 FYNNEI. Trimming pared 6 bases from V and 0 bases from J, leaving 16 bases between. This chain's CDR3 is CASSSRRTLSTDTQYF. The CDR3 nucleotides read TGTGCCAGCAGCTCCCGCCGGACTCTGAGCACAGATACGCAGTATTTT.

The chain is built from TRBV28 and TRBJ1-6, with 7 nucleotides matching TRBD1. The V and J ends lost 6 bases and 1 base, in that order; junction bases with no gene match: 6. The germline V gene encodes CDR1 MDHEN and CDR2 SYDVKM. The CDR3 length is 16 residues. In DNA, the CDR3 is TGTGCCAGCAGCTCCGCCAGGGGGTCCTATAATTCACCCCTCCACTTT. The encoded protein is CASSSARGSYNSPLHF.